This T cell receptor (beta chain) was sequenced for a study of response to subunit inactivated influenza vaccine. Study observations and caveats: Authors suggested each seasonal influenza vaccination recruits few new T cells.

Germline CDR1 DFQATT, CDR2 SNEGSKA (reference sequence). V was clipped by 3 bases and J by 0 bases, with 9 bases between them. The CDR3 runs to 13 residues. A remark on this clonotype: What it binds is not known.

TCRdb reprocessed the RT-PCR reads via MiXCR and lists one record per CDR3 protein. The data contain under 800,000 distinct CDR3 sequences, approximately 15% of them singletons. The rearrangement uses TRBV20-1 and TRBJ2-7, with D possibly being TRBD1 (5 bases). Source: PBMCs from blood, taken around 15 days before vaccination. The TCR was taken from a man aged 50 or older who received an inactivated influenza vaccine. The CDR3 loop is CSARDTLSYEQYF. The CDR3 nucleotides read TGCAGTGCTAGGGACACCCTCTCCTACGAGCAGTACTTC.